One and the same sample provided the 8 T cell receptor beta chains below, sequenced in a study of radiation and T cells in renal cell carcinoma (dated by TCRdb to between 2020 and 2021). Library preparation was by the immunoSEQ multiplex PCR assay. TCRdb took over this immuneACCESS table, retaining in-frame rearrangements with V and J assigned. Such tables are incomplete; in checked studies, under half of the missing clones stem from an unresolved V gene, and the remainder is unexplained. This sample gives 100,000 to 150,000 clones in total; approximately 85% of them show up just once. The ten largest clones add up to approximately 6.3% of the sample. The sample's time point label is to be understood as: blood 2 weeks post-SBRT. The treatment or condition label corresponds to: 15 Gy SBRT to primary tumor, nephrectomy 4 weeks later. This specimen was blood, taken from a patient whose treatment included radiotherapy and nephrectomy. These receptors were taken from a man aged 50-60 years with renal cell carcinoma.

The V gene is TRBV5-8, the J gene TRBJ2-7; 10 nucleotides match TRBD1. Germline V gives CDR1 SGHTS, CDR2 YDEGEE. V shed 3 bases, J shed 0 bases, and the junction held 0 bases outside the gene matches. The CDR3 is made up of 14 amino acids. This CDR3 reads CASSWDRGSYEQYF. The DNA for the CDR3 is TGTGCCAGCAGCTGGGACAGGGGCTCCTACGAGCAGTACTTC.

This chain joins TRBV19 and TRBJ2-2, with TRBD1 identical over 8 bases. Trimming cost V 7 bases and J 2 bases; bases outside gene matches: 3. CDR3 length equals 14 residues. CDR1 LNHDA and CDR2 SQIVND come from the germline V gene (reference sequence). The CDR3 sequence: CASKGQGNTGELFF. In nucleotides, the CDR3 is TGTGCCAGTAAAGGACAGGGAAACACCGGGGAGCTGTTTTTT.

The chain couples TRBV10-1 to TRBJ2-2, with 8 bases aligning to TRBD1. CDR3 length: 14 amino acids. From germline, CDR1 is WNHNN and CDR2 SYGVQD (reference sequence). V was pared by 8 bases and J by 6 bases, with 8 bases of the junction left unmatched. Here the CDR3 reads CASSRGQGSGELFF. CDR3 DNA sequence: TGCGCCAGCTCACGAGGACAGGGTTCCGGGGAGCTGTTTTTT.

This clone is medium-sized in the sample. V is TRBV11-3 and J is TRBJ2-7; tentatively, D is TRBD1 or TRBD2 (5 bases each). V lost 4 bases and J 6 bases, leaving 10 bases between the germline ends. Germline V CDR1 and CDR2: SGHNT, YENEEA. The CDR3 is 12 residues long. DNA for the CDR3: TGTGCCAGCAGCTCGGGGACCCTCGAGCAGTACTTC. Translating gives CASSSGTLEQYF.

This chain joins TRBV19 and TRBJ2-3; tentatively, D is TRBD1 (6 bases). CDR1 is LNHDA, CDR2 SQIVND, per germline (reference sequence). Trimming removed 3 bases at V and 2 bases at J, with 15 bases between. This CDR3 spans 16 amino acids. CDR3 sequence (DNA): TGTGCCAGTAGTATGGAGACAGGCTTAAACACAGATACGCAGTATTTT. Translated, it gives CASSMETGLNTDTQYF.

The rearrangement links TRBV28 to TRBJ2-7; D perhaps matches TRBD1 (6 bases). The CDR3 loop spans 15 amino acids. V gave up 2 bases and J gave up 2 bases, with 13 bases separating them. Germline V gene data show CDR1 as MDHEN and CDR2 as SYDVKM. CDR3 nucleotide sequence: TGTGCCAGCAGTTTAGGACAGAGCGGCACCTACGAGCAGTACTTC. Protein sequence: CASSLGQSGTYEQYF.

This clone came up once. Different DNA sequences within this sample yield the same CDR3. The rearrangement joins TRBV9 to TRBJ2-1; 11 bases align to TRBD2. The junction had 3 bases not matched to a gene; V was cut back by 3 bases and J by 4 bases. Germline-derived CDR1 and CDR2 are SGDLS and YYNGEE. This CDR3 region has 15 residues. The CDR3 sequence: CASSETSGSYNEQFF. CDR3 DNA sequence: TGTGCCAGCAGCGAAACTAGCGGGAGTTACAATGAGCAGTTCTTC.

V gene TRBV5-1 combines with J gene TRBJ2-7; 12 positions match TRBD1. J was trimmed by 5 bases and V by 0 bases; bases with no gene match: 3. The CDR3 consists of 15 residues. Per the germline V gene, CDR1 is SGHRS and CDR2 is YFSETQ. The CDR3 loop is CASSLAGTGGHEQYF. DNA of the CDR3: TGCGCCAGCAGCTTGGCCGGGACAGGGGGCCACGAGCAGTACTTC. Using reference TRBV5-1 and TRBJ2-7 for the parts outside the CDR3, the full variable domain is KAGVTQTPRYLIKTRGQQVTLSCSPISGHRSVSWYQQTPGQGLQFLFEYFSETQRNKGNFPGRFSGRQFSNSRSEMNVSTLELGDSALYLCASSLAGTGGHEQYFGPGTRLTVT.